Below are 26 T cell receptor beta chains sequenced from a single sample in a study of PD-1 blockade in classical Hodgkin lymphoma. Sequencing was performed with immunoSEQ multiplex PCR; in TCRdb, only in-frame clones are kept and a portion is missing. This sample yields about 46,000 clones, of which around 70% are seen a single time; approximately 9.9% belongs to the top ten. Each and every patient relapsed after autologous stem cell transplantation, and patients got differing brentuximab vedotin exposure. The specimen comprised peripheral blood mononuclear cells (PBMCs), sampled at baseline. Receptors originate from a human donor with classical Hodgkin lymphoma.

The J gene is TRBJ2-3, the V gene TRBV5-1, with TRBD2 matching 10 bases. This CDR3 contains 16 residues. With 4 bases clipped from V and 4 bases from J, the junction kept 9 bases outside the gene matches. Germline loops: CDR1 SGHRS, CDR2 YFSETQ. CDR3 in DNA: TGCGCCAGCAGCCGGGAGGTAGCGGGAGGAGCAGATACGCAGTATTTT. The encoded protein is CASSREVAGGADTQYF.

V is TRBV9 and J is TRBJ2-2, with D perhaps matching TRBD2 (7 bases). Trimming took 6 bases from V and 4 from J, leaving 13 bases between them. In germline, CDR1 is SGDLS, CDR2 YYNGEE. This CDR3 is 14 amino acids long. CDR3 region: CASNRGAVTGELFF. CDR3 coding DNA: TGTGCCAGCAATCGGGGGGCAGTCACCGGGGAGCTGTTTTTT.

This chain connects TRBV6-1 to TRBJ1-6; the D is unclear. Germline values: CDR1 MNHNS, CDR2 SASEGT. V lost 3 bases, J lost 9 bases, and 9 bases lay in between. The CDR3 spans 13 residues. The CDR3 is CASSELGFSPLHF. CDR3 coding DNA: TGTGCCAGCAGTGAGTTAGGGTTTTCACCCCTCCACTTT.

This clone was seen only a few times. The sample has other DNA sequences that encode this CDR3 too. The chain recombines TRBV5-1 with TRBJ1-2; 8 bases map to TRBD1. J was trimmed by 3 bases and V by 3 bases; bases with no gene match: 1. The length of the CDR3 is 13 residues. Looked up from germline, CDR1 is SGHRS and CDR2 is YFSETQ. The CDR3 DNA is TGCGCCAGCAGCTCGACAGGGGACTATGGCTACACCTTC. Translation gives CASSSTGDYGYTF.

This clone was seen once. This chain connects TRBV11-2 to TRBJ1-2; TRBD1 matches 8 bases. The CDR3 is 13 amino acids. V lost 2 bases, J lost 8 bases, and 4 bases stayed unmatched. CDR1 and CDR2 (germline): SGHAT, FQNNGV. The CDR3 DNA follows: TGTGCCAGCAGCTTAATACAGGGGGAAGGCTACACCTTC. Translation gives CASSLIQGEGYTF.

This clone was counted only a few times. The chain recombines TRBV7-7 with TRBJ1-1; D gene unclear. The CDR3 has 13 amino acids. V lost 4 bases and J lost 1, with 7 bases in between. CDR1 SSHAT and CDR2 FNYEAQ come from the germline V gene (reference sequence). The CDR3 reads CASSSTPNTEAFF. The DNA for the CDR3 is TGTGCCAGCAGCTCTACACCGAACACTGAAGCTTTCTTT.

This chain uses TRBV5-6 with TRBJ1-1, with TRBD1 as a possible D gene (5 bases). V was pared by 2 bases and J by 0 bases, with 11 bases between. Germline V gives CDR1 SGHDT, CDR2 YYEEEE. There are 15 residues in the CDR3. The CDR3 DNA is TGTGCCAGCAGCTTCCAGGGACTCATGAACACTGAAGCTTTCTTT. The encoded protein is CASSFQGLMNTEAFF.

This chain links TRBV5-1 with TRBJ2-3, with 12 bases lining up with TRBD2. Germline V gene data show CDR1 as SGHRS and CDR2 as YFSETQ. The CDR3 covers 18 residues. The junction had 7 bases not matched to a gene; V was cut back by 0 bases and J by 2 bases. The CDR3: CASSLGLAGADYTDTQYF. Here the CDR3 DNA reads TGCGCCAGCAGCTTGGGACTAGCGGGGGCCGATTACACAGATACGCAGTATTTT.

This rearrangement joins TRBV10-3 to TRBJ2-1; D may be TRBD1 or TRBD2 (5 bases each). V lost 5 bases, J lost 5 bases, and 13 bases lay in between. CDR3 length: 14 amino acids. Germline loops: CDR1 ENHRY, CDR2 SYGVKD. DNA for the CDR3: TGTGCCATCAGTTCCTGGGACCACAACAATGAGCAGTTCTTC. Its translation is CAISSWDHNNEQFF.

The chain couples TRBV29-1 to TRBJ2-7; 8 bases align to TRBD1. This CDR3 contains 14 residues. V lost 6 bases, J lost 5 bases, and 12 bases stayed unmatched. Germline V lookup: CDR1 SQVTM, CDR2 ANQGSEA. This CDR3 is CSVRGQAAGNEQYF. CDR3 DNA: TGCAGCGTCCGGGGACAGGCGGCAGGGAACGAGCAGTACTTC.

CDR3 residues: CASGSNEWGTYGYTF. CDR3 nucleotide sequence: TGTGCCAGCGGATCCAACGAGTGGGGAACCTATGGCTACACCTTC. The chain couples TRBV2 to TRBJ1-2; D gene unclear. Looked up from germline, CDR1 is SNHLY and CDR2 is FYNNEI. The CDR3 has 15 amino acids. V gave up 8 bases and J gave up 4 bases, with 20 bases separating them.

The chain has TRBV6-5 and TRBJ2-2; D is uncertain. CDR1 and CDR2 (germline): MNHEY, SVGAGI. V gave up 6 bases and J gave up 1 base, with 6 bases separating them. This CDR3 has 13 residues. CDR3 amino acids: CASRQMNTGELFF. As DNA, the CDR3 is TGTGCCAGCAGACAGATGAACACCGGGGAGCTGTTTTTT.

This clone was seen more than once but under ten times. The J gene is TRBJ2-7, the V gene TRBV29-1; 10 nucleotides line up with TRBD2. The CDR3 is 14 residues long. Germline V gene sequence: CDR1 SQVTM, CDR2 ANQGSEA. Germline trimming cut 3 bases from V and 7 bases from J; bases unmatched to any gene: 9. This CDR3 is CSVEASGRASEQYF. The CDR3 region has the DNA TGCAGCGTTGAGGCCAGCGGGAGGGCCAGTGAGCAGTACTTC.

The rearrangement uses TRBV11-3 and TRBJ2-2, with 9 bases fitting TRBD2. There are 17 residues in the CDR3. The ends lost 0 bases at V and 5 bases at J; junction bases unmatched: 7. Germline V gene sequence: CDR1 SGHNT, CDR2 YENEEA. DNA of the CDR3: TGTGCCAGCAGCTTAGAATTTAGCGGGAGTAGAACCGGGGAGCTGTTTTTT. Its protein is CASSLEFSGSRTGELFF.

This clone occurred once. This chain connects TRBV4-1 to TRBJ2-1, with D maybe TRBD1 (6 bases). V was clipped by 1 base and J by 0 bases, with 10 bases between them. The CDR3 covers 16 residues. Germline CDR1 MGHRA, CDR2 YSYEKL. Here the CDR3 DNA reads TGCGCCAGCAGCCAAGTGCAGGGGAGCTCCTACAATGAGCAGTTCTTC. Translating gives CASSQVQGSSYNEQFF.

The count of this clone is one. The chain links TRBV5-1 to TRBJ1-2; 8 nucleotides line up with TRBD1. With V trimmed by 4 bases and J by 2 bases, 10 bases remained unmatched. Germline CDR1 SGHRS, CDR2 YFSETQ. The CDR3 has 16 amino acids. The CDR3 DNA is TGCGCCAGCAGCGTGGGGACAGGCCTAAAGAACTATGGCTACACCTTC. Residues: CASSVGTGLKNYGYTF.

V is TRBV11-3 and J is TRBJ1-1; D uncertain. V lost 4 bases, J lost 7 bases, and 10 bases lay in between. There are 12 residues in the CDR3. From germline, CDR1 is SGHNT and CDR2 YENEEA. The CDR3 is CASSSTIFEAFF. CDR3 DNA sequence: TGTGCCAGCAGCTCTACAATTTTTGAAGCTTTCTTT.

In this sample, this clone turned up once. This chain uses TRBV28 with TRBJ1-2; possible D gene TRBD1, 6 bases. Trimming removed 8 bases from V and 7 bases from J, with 23 bases in between. CDR3 length equals 15 residues. Germline values: CDR1 MDHEN, CDR2 SYDVKM. Written as DNA, the CDR3 is TGTGCCAGCCTCCGTGCGGGAGACAGGTTGAGTGGCTACACCTTC. Protein sequence: CASLRAGDRLSGYTF.

The chain uses TRBV28 and TRBJ1-1; D may be TRBD1 (5 bases). Per the germline V gene, CDR1 is MDHEN and CDR2 is SYDVKM. CDR3 length: 13 residues. V was trimmed by 6 bases and J by 6 bases, leaving 14 bases between them. The chain's CDR3 is CASSPRPRAEAFF. CDR3 nucleotides: TGTGCCAGCAGCCCCCGCCCCAGGGCTGAAGCTTTCTTT.

This chain links TRBV30 with TRBJ2-2; D is uncertain. This CDR3 contains 12 residues. The germline gives CDR1 GTSNPN, CDR2 SVGIG (reference sequence). The germline V and J ends were trimmed by 5 bases and 0 bases, with 4 bases remaining between them. CDR3 coding DNA: TGTGCCTGGGACGCGAACACCGGGGAGCTGTTTTTT. Translated, it gives CAWDANTGELFF.

The V gene is TRBV6-1, the J gene TRBJ1-4, with TRBD1 matching over 7 bases. CDR3 length equals 14 residues. Germline trimming cut 6 bases from V and 5 bases from J; bases unmatched to any gene: 6. CDR1 MNHNS and CDR2 SASEGT come from the germline V gene. The CDR3 coding sequence is TGTGCCAGCAGCGCCCAGGGGGGCAATGAAAAACTGTTTTTT. It codes for CASSAQGGNEKLFF.

The J gene is TRBJ1-2, the V gene TRBV5-1, with TRBD1 matching over 8 bases. CDR3 length: 15 amino acids. Germline values: CDR1 SGHRS, CDR2 YFSETQ. V lost 0 bases and J lost 4; bases outside the gene matches: 5. CDR3 residues: CASSLASGGLYGYTF. CDR3 in DNA: TGCGCCAGCAGCTTGGCCTCAGGGGGCCTCTATGGCTACACCTTC.

This chain joins TRBV9 and TRBJ2-3; tentative D call: TRBD2 (5 bases). V lost 4 bases, J lost 2 bases, and 17 bases lay in between. Germline V gives CDR1 SGDLS, CDR2 YYNGEE. This CDR3 has 16 residues. The CDR3 DNA follows: TGTGCCAGCAGCCCGGGGATCACAGACTTCACAGATACGCAGTATTTT. Residues: CASSPGITDFTDTQYF. The whole variable domain, filled in from reference TRBV9 and TRBJ2-3, reads DSGVTQTPKHLITATGQRVTLRCSPRSGDLSVYWYQQSLDQGLQFLIQYYNGEERAKGNILERFSAQQFPDLHSELNLSSLELGDSALYFCASSPGITDFTDTQYFGPGTRLTVL.

V is TRBV19 and J is TRBJ1-1, with D possibly matching TRBD1 (5 bases). CDR3 length: 15 residues. V was cut by 1 base and J by 5 bases, with 14 bases left in between. Germline V lookup: CDR1 LNHDA, CDR2 SQIVND (reference sequence). The CDR3 DNA follows: TGTGCCAGTAGTATAGGCCTGGGGGGGGGAACTGAAGCTTTCTTT. It is translated as CASSIGLGGGTEAFF.

The chain employs TRBV6-1 and TRBJ2-7; 9 nucleotides match TRBD1. CDR1 and CDR2 (germline): MNHNS, SASEGT. The V segment lost 8 bases and the J segment 6 bases; nucleotides outside the gene matches: 14. The CDR3 runs to 15 residues. The CDR3 sequence is CASPNEGTGNREQYF. In DNA, the CDR3 is TGTGCCAGCCCCAATGAGGGGACAGGGAACCGCGAGCAGTACTTC.

This clone is a singleton in its sample. Other nucleotide sequences in the sample specify the same CDR3. The gene calls are TRBV5-1 and TRBJ2-5; TRBD2 matches 8 bases. Germline assignment: CDR1 SGHRS and CDR2 YFSETQ. J gave up 5 bases and V 4 bases, and 7 bases lay outside the gene matches. CDR3 length: 14 residues. CDR3 nucleotides: TGCGCCAGCAGCCCCGGACTAGCCGGGGAGACCCAGTACTTC. It yields the protein CASSPGLAGETQYF.